The 29 T cell receptor beta chains in this list originate from one sample, sequenced in a study of siplizumab effects on memory and regulatory T cells. The method was immunoSEQ multiplex PCR; TCRdb's version includes in-frame clones alone and lacks a portion of them. Of 75,000 to 100,000 clones in the sample, around 94% were seen once. Sequenced: non-Treg CD4+ T cells sorted from blood. Receptors were obtained from a human donor in good health.

V is TRBV7-9 and J is TRBJ1-2; D may be TRBD1 (6 bases). Germline lookup yields CDR1 SEHNR and CDR2 FQNEAQ (reference sequence). V gave up 5 bases and J gave up 6 bases, with 16 bases separating them. This CDR3 is built from 14 residues. CDR3 bases: TGTGCCAGCAGCGTAGGGGGGATACCCAATGGCTACACCTTC. Protein product: CASSVGGIPNGYTF.

The chain joins TRBV5-6 to TRBJ1-6, with D possibly being TRBD1 (5 bases). Deletions cut 2 bases from V and 7 bases from J, with 19 bases between. The CDR3 loop spans 17 amino acids. The germline V gene encodes CDR1 SGHDT and CDR2 YYEEEE. The CDR3 DNA is TGTGCCAGCAGCTTTGGGCGGGACGGACGGTGGAATTCACCCCTCCACTTT. It codes for CASSFGRDGRWNSPLHF. Combining the CDR3 with reference TRBV5-6 and TRBJ1-6 gives the whole variable domain DAGVTQSPTHLIKTRGQQVTLRCSPKSGHDTVSWYQQALGQGPQFIFQYYEEEERQRGNFPDRFSGHQFPNYSSELNVNALLLGDSALYLCASSFGRDGRWNSPLHFGNGTRLTVT.

The chain joins TRBV2 to TRBJ2-7; 12 nucleotides line up with TRBD1. Germline CDR1 reads SNHLY; CDR2 reads FYNNEI. CDR3 length equals 14 residues. J was trimmed by 2 bases and V by 8 bases; bases with no gene match: 4. CDR3 protein: CASGRDRGPYEQYF. The CDR3 DNA reads as TGTGCCAGCGGCCGGGACAGGGGGCCCTACGAGCAGTACTTC.

J is TRBJ2-1 and V is TRBV7-2, with TRBD1 identical over 7 bases. The germline CDR1 and CDR2 sequences are SGHTA and FQGNSA. V gave up 5 bases and J gave up 8 bases; unmatched junction bases: 6. The CDR3 consists of 13 residues. The CDR3 coding sequence is TGTGCCAGCAGCCTCACAGGGGTCTATGAGCAGTTCTTC. It encodes CASSLTGVYEQFF.

The chain recombines TRBV6-1 with TRBJ2-7, with a weak D call TRBD1 (5 bases). CDR3 length equals 13 residues. The V gene's germline CDR1 is MNHNS and CDR2 SASEGT. The germline V and J ends were trimmed by 4 bases and 1 base, with 8 bases remaining between them. The DNA for the CDR3 is TGTGCCAGCAGTGTGCAGGGTTCCTACGAGCAGTACTTC. Amino acids: CASSVQGSYEQYF.

The genes are TRBV9 and TRBJ1-1; D not resolved. Per the germline V gene, CDR1 is SGDLS and CDR2 is YYNGEE. Trimming left V 4 bases short and J 0 bases short, with 13 bases between. CDR3 length equals 15 residues. CDR3 loop: CASSKVISMNTEAFF. DNA for the CDR3: TGTGCCAGCAGCAAGGTGATTTCCATGAACACTGAAGCTTTCTTT.

This chain joins TRBV19 and TRBJ2-1; D may be TRBD2 (6 bases). The CDR3 has 13 amino acids. V gave up 6 bases and J gave up 8 bases, with 14 bases separating them. From germline, CDR1 is LNHDA and CDR2 SQIVND (reference sequence). CDR3 bases: TGTGCCAGTAGCAGACTAGTTTGGGATGAGCAGTTCTTC. It specifies CASSRLVWDEQFF.

The chain carries TRBV19 and TRBJ1-2; D is ambiguous. With 3 bases removed from V and 5 bases from J, the gap between germline ends came to 10 bases. This CDR3 has 13 amino acids. Germline CDR1 reads LNHDA; CDR2 reads SQIVND (reference sequence). In DNA, the CDR3 is TGTGCCAGTAGTATGGAAGGGTTGTATGGCTACACCTTC. This gives the protein CASSMEGLYGYTF. Using reference TRBV19 and TRBJ1-2 for the parts outside the CDR3, the full variable domain is DGGITQSPKYLFRKEGQNVTLSCEQNLNHDAMYWYRQDPGQGLRLIYYSQIVNDFQKGDIAEGYSVSREKKESFPLTVTSAQKNPTAFYLCASSMEGLYGYTFGSGTRLTVV.

The chain couples TRBV5-1 to TRBJ2-7, with D unclear. Germline lookup yields CDR1 SGHRS and CDR2 YFSETQ. The CDR3 consists of 13 residues. The ends were cut back, 3 bases at V and 3 bases at J, with 10 bases in the middle. The CDR3 region has the DNA TGCGCCAGCAGCTCGACGTTCGACTACGAGCAGTACTTC. Translation: CASSSTFDYEQYF. Together with reference TRBV5-1 and TRBJ2-7, the CDR3 gives the full variable domain: KAGVTQTPRYLIKTRGQQVTLSCSPISGHRSVSWYQQTPGQGLQFLFEYFSETQRNKGNFPGRFSGRQFSNSRSEMNVSTLELGDSALYLCASSSTFDYEQYFGPGTRLTVT.

V usage is TRBV25-1 and J usage is TRBJ2-7; a weak D match, TRBD2 (6 bases). This CDR3 is built from 14 residues. Germline CDR1 reads MGHDK; CDR2 reads SYGVNS. V was pared by 0 bases and J by 6 bases, with 12 bases between. CDR3 coding DNA: TGTGCCAGCAGTGAATATAAGGAGGGGAGCGAGCAGTACTTC. Protein product: CASSEYKEGSEQYF.

The V and J genes are TRBV5-6 and TRBJ2-5; maybe TRBD1 (7 bases). The CDR3 contains 14 residues. CDR1 SGHDT and CDR2 YYEEEE come from the germline V gene. The ends were cut back, 5 bases at V and 1 base at J, with 12 bases in the middle. DNA of the CDR3: TGTGCCAGCAGTCGCGGGACAGTCCAAGAGACCCAGTACTTC. The encoded protein is CASSRGTVQETQYF.

The J gene is TRBJ2-2, the V gene TRBV19; D call uncertain. V lost 0 bases and J lost 0, with 5 bases in between. This CDR3 is built from 15 residues. Per the germline V gene, CDR1 is LNHDA and CDR2 is SQIVND (reference sequence). The CDR3 sequence is CASSIEGANTGELFF. DNA of the CDR3: TGTGCCAGTAGTATAGAGGGCGCGAACACCGGGGAGCTGTTTTTT.

This clone appeared once. V usage is TRBV11-1 and J usage is TRBJ2-1; no definite D call. V lost 5 bases and J 6 bases, leaving 5 bases between the germline ends. The CDR3 totals 11 residues. Germline V gene sequence: CDR1 SGHAT, CDR2 FQDESV (reference sequence). DNA for the CDR3: TGTGCCAGCAGCCCCCTCAATGAGCAGTTCTTC. Protein sequence: CASSPLNEQFF.

The chain uses TRBV4-1 and TRBJ2-7, with 7 bases fitting TRBD2. The CDR3 sequence is 16 residues long. Germline V CDR1 and CDR2: MGHRA, YSYEKL. V gave up 1 base and J gave up 0 bases; unmatched junction bases: 6. The CDR3 reads CASSQVFGRTSYEQYF. The DNA for the CDR3 is TGCGCCAGCAGCCAAGTCTTCGGGAGGACCTCCTACGAGCAGTACTTC.

The chain has TRBV5-6 and TRBJ1-6; TRBD1 agrees at 11 bases. CDR1 is SGHDT and CDR2 is YYEEEE in the germline V gene. The CDR3 length is 14 residues. V shed 4 bases and J 8 bases; nucleotides not matched to a gene: 2. CDR3 nucleotides: TGTGCCAGCAGCCAGGGACAGGGGGATTCACCCCTCCACTTT. Its translation is CASSQGQGDSPLHF.

The chain recombines TRBV2 with TRBJ2-3; 7 bases are shared with TRBD2. Germline values: CDR1 SNHLY, CDR2 FYNNEI. The CDR3 loop spans 16 amino acids. Unmatched junction bases numbered 8, after V lost 2 bases and J lost 3 bases. This CDR3 is CASSERGLAETDTQYF. CDR3 nucleotide sequence: TGTGCCAGCAGTGAACGTGGGCTAGCGGAAACAGATACGCAGTATTTT.

The rearrangement joins TRBV11-3 to TRBJ1-1, with 7 bases identical to TRBD1. The CDR3 consists of 14 residues. Germline trimming cut 5 bases from V and 0 bases from J; bases unmatched to any gene: 3. Germline-derived CDR1 and CDR2 are SGHNT and YENEEA. The CDR3 protein is CASSKTGMNTEAFF. DNA of the CDR3: TGTGCCAGCAGCAAGACAGGGATGAACACTGAAGCTTTCTTT. The full variable domain, in which reference TRBV11-3 and TRBJ1-1 provide the parts outside the CDR3, is EAGVVQSPRYKIIEKKQPVAFWCNPISGHNTLYWYLQNLGQGPELLIRYENEEAVDDSQLPKDRFSAERLKGVDSTLKIQPAELGDSAVYLCASSKTGMNTEAFFGQGTRLTVV.

This rearrangement joins TRBV11-2 to TRBJ1-4; 9 positions agree with TRBD1. The CDR3 covers 15 residues. V was clipped by 1 base and J by 8 bases; unmatched bases: 5. Germline lookup yields CDR1 SGHAT and CDR2 FQNNGV. CDR3 sequence (DNA): TGTGCCAGCAGCTTAGGGGGACAGGGTTCGGAAAAACTGTTTTTT. It translates to CASSLGGQGSEKLFF.

This chain links TRBV30 with TRBJ1-5; the D is unclear. This CDR3 is 13 amino acids long. The V gene lost 0 bases and the J gene lost 4 bases, with 7 bases spanning the gap. Per the germline V gene, CDR1 is GTSNPN and CDR2 is SVGIG (reference sequence). DNA for the CDR3: TGTGCCTGGAGTGTAAGGGCGAATCAGCCCCAGCATTTT. Protein: CAWSVRANQPQHF.

The CDR3 loop is CASRDQNTGELFF. DNA of the CDR3: TGTGCCAGCAGGGACCAGAACACCGGGGAGCTGTTTTTT. The chain joins TRBV6-4 to TRBJ2-2; D not certain. The CDR3 is 13 amino acids. Deletions cut 6 bases from V and 1 base from J, with 6 bases between. CDR1 and CDR2 (germline): MRHNA, SNTAGT.

V usage is TRBV10-3 and J usage is TRBJ2-5, with D possibly being TRBD2 (6 bases). Per germline, CDR1 ENHRY and CDR2 SYGVKD. There are 15 residues in the CDR3. Trimming stripped 4 bases from V and 3 bases from J, with 15 bases between. The CDR3 DNA sequence: TGTGCCATCAGTGCGGAGGGGCGGGCAAAAGAGACCCAGTACTTC. It translates to CAISAEGRAKETQYF.

The chain recombines TRBV10-3 with TRBJ1-1; D is uncertain. This CDR3 has 12 residues. V was trimmed by 3 bases and J by 3 bases, leaving 5 bases between them. From germline, CDR1 is ENHRY and CDR2 SYGVKD. The DNA of the CDR3 is TGTGCCATCAGTGACGGGTACACTGAAGCTTTCTTT. Protein product: CAISDGYTEAFF.

The J gene is TRBJ2-2, the V gene TRBV7-2, with 9 bases lining up with TRBD2. V dropped 1 base and J dropped 7; count of bases not matched to a gene: 7. This CDR3 is built from 16 residues. The germline V gene has CDR1 SGHTA and CDR2 FQGNSA. The CDR3 DNA follows: TGTGCCAGCAGCTTAGTTTCTAGCGGGGCCCGCGGGGAGCTGTTTTTT. Amino acids: CASSLVSSGARGELFF. Drawing the rest from reference TRBV7-2 and TRBJ2-2, the complete variable domain is GAGVSQSPSNKVTEKGKDVELRCDPISGHTALYWYRQSLGQGLEFLIYFQGNSAPDKSGLPSDRFSAERTGGSVSTLTIQRTQQEDSAVYLCASSLVSSGARGELFFGEGSRLTVL.

The chain is built from TRBV30 and TRBJ1-5, with D possibly TRBD1 on 6 matching bases. Germline V gene lookup returns CDR1 GTSNPN and CDR2 SVGIG (reference sequence). The V gene lost 1 base and the J gene lost 7 bases, with 11 bases spanning the gap. The CDR3 is made up of 13 amino acids. The CDR3 bases are TGTGCCTGGAGTGGGGGGCTCTTCCAGCCCCAGCATTTT. This codes for CAWSGGLFQPQHF.

The J gene is TRBJ2-5, the V gene TRBV6-1; 9 bases agree with TRBD1. With 2 bases clipped from V and 4 bases from J, the junction kept 8 bases outside the gene matches. Germline lookup yields CDR1 MNHNS and CDR2 SASEGT. The CDR3 covers 16 residues. CDR3 DNA sequence: TGTGCCAGCAGTGAATTTCGAACAGGGGGCGGAGAGACCCAGTACTTC. Translated, it gives CASSEFRTGGGETQYF.

This chain connects TRBV7-8 to TRBJ2-7; TRBD2 matches 12 bases. This CDR3 has 16 amino acids. The germline V gene has CDR1 SGHVS and CDR2 FQNEAQ. The ends lost 1 base at V and 2 bases at J; junction bases unmatched: 3. In nucleotides, the CDR3 is TGTGCCAGCAGCTTAGGGACTAGCGGGATGACCTACGAGCAGTACTTC. Amino acids: CASSLGTSGMTYEQYF.

The chain is built from TRBV5-1 and TRBJ1-1, with D possibly TRBD1 on 5 matching bases. The length of the CDR3 is 15 residues. V lost 0 bases to trimming and J lost 1 base, with 10 bases between them. Germline V lookup: CDR1 SGHRS, CDR2 YFSETQ. The CDR3 sequence is CASSLDTGQNTEAFF. The DNA of the CDR3 is TGCGCCAGCAGCTTGGATACGGGGCAGAACACTGAAGCTTTCTTT. The complete variable domain, with remaining parts taken from reference TRBV5-1 and TRBJ1-1, reads KAGVTQTPRYLIKTRGQQVTLSCSPISGHRSVSWYQQTPGQGLQFLFEYFSETQRNKGNFPGRFSGRQFSNSRSEMNVSTLELGDSALYLCASSLDTGQNTEAFFGQGTRLTVV.

This chain links TRBV7-2 with TRBJ2-1; D is ambiguous. CDR1 is SGHTA, CDR2 FQGNSA, per germline. The CDR3 sequence is 12 residues long. V gave up 5 bases and J gave up 10 bases, with 12 bases separating them. DNA of the CDR3: TGTGCCAGCAGCCTCCCCCCACGGGAGCAGTTCTTC. Translated, it gives CASSLPPREQFF.

V and J are TRBV5-1 and TRBJ1-6; D is unclear. Germline-derived CDR1 and CDR2 are SGHRS and YFSETQ. The CDR3 spans 17 residues. V was cut by 0 bases and J by 6 bases, with 16 bases left in between. CDR3 loop: CASSLAPTLLVNSPLHF. CDR3 DNA: TGCGCCAGCAGCTTGGCCCCGACACTCCTGGTTAATTCACCCCTCCACTTT.